The 2 T cell receptor beta chains below all came from one sample that was sequenced in a study of T cell clonality in common variable immunodeficiency (dated by TCRdb to between 2014 and 2016). Results the study describes overall, beyond this receptor: CVID TCRbeta sequences were reported to have fewer deletions and N-nucleotide insertions and to lack highly modified clones with 13 or more V deletions.

Libraries were prepared through the immunoSEQ multiplex PCR assay. Not all clones reach the TCRdb copy of this immuneACCESS table, which keeps in-frame sequences only. Checked studies attribute under half of the gap to unresolved V genes and leave the rest unexplained. For this sample, roughly 42,000 clones are listed, none of them singletons. The top ten hold 5% to 6.5% of the sample. For these receptors, no antigen is known. The sample consisted of peripheral blood mononuclear cells. Every receptor here comes from a human donor with common variable immunodeficiency.

At least ten counts were recorded for this clone. The CDR3 goes on 3 residues after the read ends, and that part is filled in from the germline J gene. This chain uses TRBV7-9 with TRBJ1-1, with 8 bases that match TRBD1. The V gene end was trimmed by 4 bases and the J gene end by 1 base; junction bases not matched to a gene: 2. From germline, CDR1 is SEHNR and CDR2 FQNEAQ (reference sequence). The CDR3 sequence is 14 residues long. Incomplete CDR3 DNA: TGTGCCAGCAGCTCAACAGGGGGGAACACTGAA. It specifies CASSSTGGNTE. In full, the CDR3 is CASSSTGGNTEAFF.

This clone was counted many times. The observed sequence ends 3 residues before the CDR3 terminus, with the missing tail filled in from the germline J gene. The chain employs TRBV29-1 and TRBJ2-2; D might be TRBD1 (6 bases). There are 13 residues in the CDR3. With 6 bases removed from V and 1 base from J, the gap between germline ends came to 9 bases. Per germline, CDR1 SQVTM and CDR2 ANQGSEA. Incomplete CDR3 DNA: TGCAGCGTGCTGACAGGGAACACCGGGGAG. As protein: CSVLTGNTGE. The full CDR3 reads CSVLTGNTGELFF.